What follows describes a single T cell receptor beta chain. It was with a sample-barcoded 5' primer and a J-beta primer mix that a second PCR of roughly 7 to 12 cycles was run. Every cDNA was tagged by a template-switch adaptor with 12 random nucleotides. TCRdb reprocessed the 5' RACE reads via MiXCR and lists one record per CDR3 protein. The sample records roughly 1.5 million distinct CDR3 sequences, about 42% being singletons. The V gene lost 0 bases and the J gene lost 4 bases, with 15 bases spanning the gap. This CDR3 region has 16 residues. Looked up from germline, CDR1 is LGHNA and CDR2 is YSLEER. These data belong to a study of blood T cells in healthy people across ages.

The sample consisted of blood. The chain combines TRBV4-3 with TRBJ1-2, with D tentatively TRBD1 (5 bases). The receptor was isolated from a woman younger than 35 in good health. The CDR3 region has the DNA TGCGCCAGCAGCCAAGATTCGGGTTGGGGCCTCTATGGCTACACCTTC. Protein: CASSQDSGWGLYGYTF.